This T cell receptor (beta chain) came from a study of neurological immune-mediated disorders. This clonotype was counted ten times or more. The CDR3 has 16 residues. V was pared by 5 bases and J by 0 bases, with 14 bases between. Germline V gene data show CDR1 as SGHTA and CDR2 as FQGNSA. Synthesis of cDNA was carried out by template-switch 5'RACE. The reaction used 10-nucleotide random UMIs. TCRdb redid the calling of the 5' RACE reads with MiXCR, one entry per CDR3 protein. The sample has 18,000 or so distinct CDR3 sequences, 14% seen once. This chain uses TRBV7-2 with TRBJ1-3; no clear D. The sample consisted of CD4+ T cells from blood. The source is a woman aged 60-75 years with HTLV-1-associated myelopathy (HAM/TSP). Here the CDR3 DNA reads TGTGCCAGCAGCATAATGACACCGAGCTCTGGAAACACCATATATTTT. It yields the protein CASSIMTPSSGNTIYF.